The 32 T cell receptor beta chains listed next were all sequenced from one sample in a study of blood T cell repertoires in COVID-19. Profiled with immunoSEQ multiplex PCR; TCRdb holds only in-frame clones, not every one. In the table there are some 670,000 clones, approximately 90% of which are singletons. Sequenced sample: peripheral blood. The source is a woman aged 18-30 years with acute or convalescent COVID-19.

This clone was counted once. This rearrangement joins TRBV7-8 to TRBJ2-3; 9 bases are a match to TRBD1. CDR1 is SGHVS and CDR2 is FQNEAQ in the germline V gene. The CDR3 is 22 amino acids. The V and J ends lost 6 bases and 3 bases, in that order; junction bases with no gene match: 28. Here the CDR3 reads CASSSPTGIRDRERSGTDTQYF. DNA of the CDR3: TGTGCCAGCAGTTCGCCGACGGGGATTCGGGACAGGGAGCGGTCAGGGACAGATACGCAGTATTTT.

This CDR3 is CASSGPDRIGNEQFF. CDR3 nucleotide sequence: TGTGCCAGCAGCGGCCCGGACAGGATTGGTAATGAGCAGTTCTTC. This chain joins TRBV5-5 and TRBJ2-1; TRBD1 matches at 7 bases. The CDR3 runs 15 residues. Germline V lookup: CDR1 SGHKS, CDR2 YYEKEE (reference sequence). The trim removed 4 bases at V and 7 bases at J, leaving 11 bases unmatched.

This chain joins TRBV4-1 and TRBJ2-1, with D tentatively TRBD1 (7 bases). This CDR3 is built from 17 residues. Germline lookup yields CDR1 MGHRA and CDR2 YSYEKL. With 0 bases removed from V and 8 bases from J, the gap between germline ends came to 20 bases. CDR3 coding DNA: TGCGCCAGCAGCCAAGAAAATCTGAGACAGGGAGGCGATGAGCAGTTCTTC. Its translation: CASSQENLRQGGDEQFF.

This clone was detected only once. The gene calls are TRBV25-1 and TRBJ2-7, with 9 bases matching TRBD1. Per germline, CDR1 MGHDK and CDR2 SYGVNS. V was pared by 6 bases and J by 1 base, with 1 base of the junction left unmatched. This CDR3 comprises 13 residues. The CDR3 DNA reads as TGTGCCAGCAGCGGGACAGGGTCCTACGAGCAGTACTTC. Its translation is CASSGTGSYEQYF.

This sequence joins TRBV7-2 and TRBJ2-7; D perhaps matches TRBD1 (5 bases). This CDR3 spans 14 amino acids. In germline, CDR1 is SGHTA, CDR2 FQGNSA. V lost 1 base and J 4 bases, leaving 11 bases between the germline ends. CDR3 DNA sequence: TGTGCCAGCAGCTTAGGGATTAGACAGTACGAGCAGTACTTC. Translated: CASSLGIRQYEQYF.

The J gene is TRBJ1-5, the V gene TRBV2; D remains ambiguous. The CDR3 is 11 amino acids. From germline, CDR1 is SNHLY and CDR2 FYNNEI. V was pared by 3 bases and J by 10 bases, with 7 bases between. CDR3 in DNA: TGTGCCAGCAGTGAGAGTGGTCCCCAGCATTTT. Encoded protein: CASSESGPQHF. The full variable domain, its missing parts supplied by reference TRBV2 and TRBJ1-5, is EPEVTQTPSHQVTQMGQEVILRCVPISNHLYFYWYRQILGQKVEFLVSFYNNEISEKSEIFDDQFSVERPDGSNFTLKIRSTKLEDSAMYFCASSESGPQHFGDGTRLSIL.

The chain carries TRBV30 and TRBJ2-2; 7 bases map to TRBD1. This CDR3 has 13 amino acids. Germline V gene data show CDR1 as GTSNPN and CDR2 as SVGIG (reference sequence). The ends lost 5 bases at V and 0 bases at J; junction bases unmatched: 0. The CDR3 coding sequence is TGTGCCTGGGACAGGGCGAACACCGGGGAGCTGTTTTTT. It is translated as CAWDRANTGELFF.

The CDR3 region has the DNA TGTGCCAGTAGTATCCCGCGCCGACAGGGGGTTAACTATGGCTACACCTTC. The encoded protein is CASSIPRRQGVNYGYTF. The chain employs TRBV19 and TRBJ1-2; 9 nucleotides agree with TRBD1. The CDR3 length is 17 residues. Germline V gene data show CDR1 as LNHDA and CDR2 as SQIVND (reference sequence). V lost 3 bases and J lost 1; bases outside the gene matches: 9.

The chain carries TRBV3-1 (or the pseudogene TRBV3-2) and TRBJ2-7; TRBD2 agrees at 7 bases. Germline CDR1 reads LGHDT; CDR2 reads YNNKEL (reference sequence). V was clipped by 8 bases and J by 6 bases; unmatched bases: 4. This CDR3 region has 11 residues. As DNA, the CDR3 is TGTGCCAGCGGGAGGGACCGCGAGCAGTACTTC. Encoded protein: CASGRDREQYF.

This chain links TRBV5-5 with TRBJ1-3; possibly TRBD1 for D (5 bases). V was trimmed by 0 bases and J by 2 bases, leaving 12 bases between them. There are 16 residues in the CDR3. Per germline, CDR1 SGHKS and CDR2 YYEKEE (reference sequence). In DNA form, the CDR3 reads TGTGCCAGCAGCTTGGAATGGTCCAGGGCTGGAAACACCATATATTTT. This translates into CASSLEWSRAGNTIYF.

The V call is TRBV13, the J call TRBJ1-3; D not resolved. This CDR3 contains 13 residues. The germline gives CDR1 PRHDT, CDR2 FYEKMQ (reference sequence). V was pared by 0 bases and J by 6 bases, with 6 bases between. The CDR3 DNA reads TGTGCCAGCAGCTTAGGCCGGGAAAACACCATATATTTT. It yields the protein CASSLGRENTIYF.

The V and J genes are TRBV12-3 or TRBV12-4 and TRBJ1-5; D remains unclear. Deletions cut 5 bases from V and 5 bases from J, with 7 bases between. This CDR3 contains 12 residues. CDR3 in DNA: TGTGCCAGCAGTCGACTCGATCAGCCCCAGCATTTT. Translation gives CASSRLDQPQHF.

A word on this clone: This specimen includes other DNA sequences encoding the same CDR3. The CDR3 coding sequence is TGTGCCAGTAGTATGGGCCAGGGGGGAGAAAAACTGTTTTTT. Its translation is CASSMGQGGEKLFF. The chain combines TRBV19 with TRBJ1-4, with TRBD1 matching 7 bases. The V gene end was trimmed by 3 bases and the J gene end by 8 bases; junction bases not matched to a gene: 6. The CDR3 is 14 residues long. Per germline, CDR1 LNHDA and CDR2 SQIVND (reference sequence).

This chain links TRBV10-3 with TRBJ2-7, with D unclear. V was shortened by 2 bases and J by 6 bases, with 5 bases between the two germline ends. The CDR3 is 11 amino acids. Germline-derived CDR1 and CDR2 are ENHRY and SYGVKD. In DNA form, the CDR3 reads TGTGCCATCAGTGAGCGTAGCGAGCAGTACTTC. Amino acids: CAISERSEQYF.

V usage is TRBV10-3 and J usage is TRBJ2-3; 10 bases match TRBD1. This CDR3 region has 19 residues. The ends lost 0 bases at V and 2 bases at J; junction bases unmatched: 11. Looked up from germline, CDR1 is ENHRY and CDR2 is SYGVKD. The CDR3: CAISESGQGTLILTDTQYF. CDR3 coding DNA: TGTGCCATCAGTGAGTCGGGACAGGGGACCCTAATCCTCACAGATACGCAGTATTTT.

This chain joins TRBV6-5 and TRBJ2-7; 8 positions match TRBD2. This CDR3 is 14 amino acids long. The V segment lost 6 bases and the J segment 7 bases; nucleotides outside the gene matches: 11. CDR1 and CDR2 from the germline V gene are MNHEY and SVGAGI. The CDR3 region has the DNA TGTGCCAGCAGCCTCAGCGGGGGAGGTAGGGAGCAGTACTTC. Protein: CASSLSGGGREQYF.

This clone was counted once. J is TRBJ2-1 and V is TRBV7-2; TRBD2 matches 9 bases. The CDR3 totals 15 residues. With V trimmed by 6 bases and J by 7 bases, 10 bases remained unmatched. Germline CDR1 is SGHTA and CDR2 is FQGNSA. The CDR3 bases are TGTGCCAGCAGTTCACGGGCTAGCGGGGAAAATGAGCAGTTCTTC. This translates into CASSSRASGENEQFF.

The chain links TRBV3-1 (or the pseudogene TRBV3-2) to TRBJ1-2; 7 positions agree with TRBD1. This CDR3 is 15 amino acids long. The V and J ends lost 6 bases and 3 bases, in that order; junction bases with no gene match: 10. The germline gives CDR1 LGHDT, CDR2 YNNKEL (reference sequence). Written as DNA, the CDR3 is TGTGCCAGCAGTTCAAGGGGGCCGGTCGACTATGGCTACACCTTC. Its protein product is CASSSRGPVDYGYTF.

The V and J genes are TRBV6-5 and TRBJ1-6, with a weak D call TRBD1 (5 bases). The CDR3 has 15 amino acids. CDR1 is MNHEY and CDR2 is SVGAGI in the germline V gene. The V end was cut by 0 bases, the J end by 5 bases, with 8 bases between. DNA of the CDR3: TGTGCCAGCAGTTACTCGAAGGGGAATAATTCACCCCTCCACTTT. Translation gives CASSYSKGNNSPLHF.

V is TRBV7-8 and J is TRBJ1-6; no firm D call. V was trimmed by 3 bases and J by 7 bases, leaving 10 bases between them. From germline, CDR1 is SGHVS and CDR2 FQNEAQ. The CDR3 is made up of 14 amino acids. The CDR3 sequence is CASSFDGYNSPLHF. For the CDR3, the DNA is TGTGCCAGCAGCTTTGACGGGTACAATTCACCCCTCCACTTT.

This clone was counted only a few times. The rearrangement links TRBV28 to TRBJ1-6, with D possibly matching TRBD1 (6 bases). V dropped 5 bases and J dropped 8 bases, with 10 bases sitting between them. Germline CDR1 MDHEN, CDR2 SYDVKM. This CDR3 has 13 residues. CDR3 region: CASSLDRYSPLHF. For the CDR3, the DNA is TGTGCCAGCAGTCTAGACAGGTATTCACCCCTCCACTTT.

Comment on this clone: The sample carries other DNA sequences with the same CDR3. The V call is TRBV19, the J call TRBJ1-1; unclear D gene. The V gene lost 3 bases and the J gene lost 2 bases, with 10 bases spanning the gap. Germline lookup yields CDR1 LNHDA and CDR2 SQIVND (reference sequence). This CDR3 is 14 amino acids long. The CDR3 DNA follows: TGTGCCAGTAGTATCTCTCAGGTAAACACTGAAGCTTTCTTT. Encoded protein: CASSISQVNTEAFF.

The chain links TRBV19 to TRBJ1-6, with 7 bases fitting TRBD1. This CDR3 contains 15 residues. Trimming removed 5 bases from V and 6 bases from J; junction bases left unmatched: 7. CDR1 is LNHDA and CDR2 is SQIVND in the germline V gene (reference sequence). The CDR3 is CASSSTGAGNSPLHF. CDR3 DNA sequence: TGTGCCAGTAGTTCAACAGGGGCCGGTAATTCACCCCTCCACTTT.

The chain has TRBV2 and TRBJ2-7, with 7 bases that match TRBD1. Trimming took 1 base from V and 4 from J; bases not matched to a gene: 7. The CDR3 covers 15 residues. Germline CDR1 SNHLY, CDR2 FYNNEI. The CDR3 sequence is CASSEGRGHLYEQYF. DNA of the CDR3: TGTGCCAGCAGTGAAGGAAGGGGGCACCTATACGAGCAGTACTTC.

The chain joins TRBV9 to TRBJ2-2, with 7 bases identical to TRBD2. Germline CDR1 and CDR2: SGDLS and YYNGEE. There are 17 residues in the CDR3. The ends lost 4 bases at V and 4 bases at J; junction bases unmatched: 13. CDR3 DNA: TGTGCCAGCAGCTTAGATAGCGGGCGGCTCCTCACCGGGGAGCTGTTTTTT. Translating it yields CASSLDSGRLLTGELFF.

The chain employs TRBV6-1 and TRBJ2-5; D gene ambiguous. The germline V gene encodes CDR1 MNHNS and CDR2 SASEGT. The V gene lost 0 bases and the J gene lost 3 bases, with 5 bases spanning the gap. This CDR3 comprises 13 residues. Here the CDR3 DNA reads TGTGCCAGCAGTGAAGCGGCGGAAGAGACCCAGTACTTC. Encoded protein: CASSEAAEETQYF.

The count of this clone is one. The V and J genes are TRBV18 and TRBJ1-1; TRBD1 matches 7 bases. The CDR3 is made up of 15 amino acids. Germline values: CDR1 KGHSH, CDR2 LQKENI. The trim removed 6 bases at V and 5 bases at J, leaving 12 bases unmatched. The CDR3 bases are TGTGCCAGCTCCCCCGCAGGGGGTGGGTGGACTGAAGCTTTCTTT. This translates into CASSPAGGGWTEAFF.

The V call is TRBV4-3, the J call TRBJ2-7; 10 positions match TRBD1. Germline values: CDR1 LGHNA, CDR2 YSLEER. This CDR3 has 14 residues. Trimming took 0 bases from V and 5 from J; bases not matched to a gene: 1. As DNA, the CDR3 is TGCGCCAGCAGCCAAGACGGGACAGGGGACGAGCAGTACTTC. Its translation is CASSQDGTGDEQYF.

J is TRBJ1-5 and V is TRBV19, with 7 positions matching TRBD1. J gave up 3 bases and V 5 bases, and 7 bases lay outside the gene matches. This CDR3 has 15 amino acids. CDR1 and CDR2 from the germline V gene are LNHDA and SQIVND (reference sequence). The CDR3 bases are TGTGCCAGTAGTGCACGACAGGGAAACAATCAGCCCCAGCATTTT. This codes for CASSARQGNNQPQHF. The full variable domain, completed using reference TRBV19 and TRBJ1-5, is DGGITQSPKYLFRKEGQNVTLSCEQNLNHDAMYWYRQDPGQGLRLIYYSQIVNDFQKGDIAEGYSVSREKKESFPLTVTSAQKNPTAFYLCASSARQGNNQPQHFGDGTRLSIL.

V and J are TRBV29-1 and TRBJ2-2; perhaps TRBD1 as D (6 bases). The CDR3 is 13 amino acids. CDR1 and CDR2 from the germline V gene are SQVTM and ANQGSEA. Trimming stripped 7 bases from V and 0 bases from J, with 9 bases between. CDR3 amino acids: CSGYRANTGELFF. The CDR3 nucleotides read TGCAGCGGGTACAGGGCGAACACCGGGGAGCTGTTTTTT.

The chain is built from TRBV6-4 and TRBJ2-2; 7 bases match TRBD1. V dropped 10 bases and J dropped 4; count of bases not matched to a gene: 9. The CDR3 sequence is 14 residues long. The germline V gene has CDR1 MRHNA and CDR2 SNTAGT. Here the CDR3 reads CAKDRASCTGELFF. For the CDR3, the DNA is TGTGCCAAAGACAGGGCTTCGTGCACCGGGGAGCTGTTTTTT.

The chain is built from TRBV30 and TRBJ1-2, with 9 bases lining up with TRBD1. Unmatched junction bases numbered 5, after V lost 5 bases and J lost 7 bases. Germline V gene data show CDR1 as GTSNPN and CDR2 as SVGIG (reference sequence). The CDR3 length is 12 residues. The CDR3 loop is CAWDRGYSGYTF. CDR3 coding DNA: TGTGCCTGGGACAGGGGGTATAGTGGCTACACCTTC.